A selection of T cell receptor beta chains follows, all from one sample in a study of spatial heterogeneity in lung cancer. One entry per CDR3 protein results from TCRdb running MiXCR on the 5' RACE reads. This sample has approximately 110,000 distinct CDR3 sequences, with more than 10% found just once. The material sequenced was PBMCs, taken at follow-up. Receptors were obtained from a female donor with early-stage non-small cell lung cancer. The CDR3 runs from the conserved cysteine through the conserved F or W. A D gene is named only where the DNA matches it firmly. The size entry is marked missing in some rows and otherwise reads once, few, many or a size class.

d_call j_call clone_size v_call cdr3_aa cdr3_nt
. TRBJ2-1 . TRBV7-9 CASSAELANKAQFF TGTGCCAGCAGTGCAGAACTAGCAAACAAGGCGCAGTTCTTC
TRBD1 TRBJ2-7 few TRBV6-1 CASSPKTGGSEQYF TGTGCCAGCAGTCCAAAGACAGGGGGGAGCGAGCAGTACTTC
TRBD2 TRBJ2-1 . TRBV11-2 CASIQSPGTSGKNEQFF TGTGCCAGCATCCAATCCCCCGGGACTAGCGGAAAGAATGAGCAGTTCTTC
TRBD1 TRBJ2-7 few TRBV20-1 CSASGQVSYEQYF TGCAGTGCTAGCGGACAGGTCTCCTACGAGCAGTACTTC
. TRBJ2-7 few TRBV29-1 CSVRRDYEQYF TGCAGCGTGCGGCGGGACTACGAGCAGTACTTC
. TRBJ1-2 . TRBV7-9 CASSLDANYGYTF TGTGCCAGCAGCTTAGATGCCAACTATGGCTACACCTTC
. TRBJ1-4 many TRBV4-3 CASSQVRPGDGEKLFF TGCGCCAGCAGCCAAGTCCGGCCAGGGGATGGGGAAAAACTGTTTTTT
TRBD2 TRBJ2-3 few TRBV9 CASSVRTGGPADTQYF TGTGCCAGCAGCGTTAGAACGGGAGGGCCTGCAGATACGCAGTATTTT
. TRBJ2-3 . TRBV7-3 CASSSPSDAQYF TGTGCCAGCAGCTCGCCTTCTGACGCGCAGTATTTT
TRBD1 TRBJ1-5 many TRBV19 CASSKGGQGQPQHF TGTGCCAGTAGTAAAGGGGGCCAGGGTCAGCCCCAGCATTTT
TRBD2 TRBJ2-2 . TRBV12-3/TRBV12-4 CASTGLAGLFRELFF TGTGCCAGCACGGGGCTAGCGGGACTGTTTAGGGAGCTGTTTTTT
TRBD2 TRBJ2-5 . TRBV7-8 CASSLLAGGYQETQYF TGTGCCAGCAGCTTATTAGCGGGAGGGTACCAAGAGACCCAGTACTTC
. TRBJ2-5 many TRBV3-1 CASSQENAYQETQYF TGTGCCAGCAGCCAAGAGAACGCGTACCAAGAGACCCAGTACTTC
TRBD2 TRBJ2-3 few TRBV4-2 CASSQYGTSGTDTQYF TGTGCCAGCAGCCAATATGGGACTAGCGGTACAGATACGCAGTATTTT
TRBD2 TRBJ2-1 few TRBV7-3 CASSSTSGNEQFF TGTGCCAGCAGCTCGACTAGCGGCAATGAGCAGTTCTTC
. TRBJ1-1 . TRBV6-5 CASSYSLGQPNTEAFF TGTGCCAGCAGTTACTCTCTCGGACAGCCGAACACTGAAGCTTTCTTT
. TRBJ2-2 . TRBV2 CASSEENTGELFF TGTGCCAGCAGTGAAGAGAACACCGGGGAGCTGTTTTTT
. TRBJ2-7 . TRBV29-1 CSVTGQTFGGKAYEQYF TGCAGCGTGACAGGACAAACTTTTGGGGGGAAAGCCTACGAGCAGTACTTC
. TRBJ2-3 few TRBV9 CASSVVSRGTEGSTDTQYF TGTGCCAGCAGCGTAGTGTCTAGAGGTACGGAGGGGTCCACAGATACGCAGTATTTT
TRBD2 TRBJ2-1 . TRBV19 CASRQTSGGLYNEQFF TGTGCCAGTAGGCAAACTAGCGGGGGACTATACAATGAGCAGTTCTTC
. TRBJ1-3 . TRBV4-2 CASSLKEGNGNTIYF TGTGCCAGCAGCCTCAAAGAGGGCAATGGAAACACCATATATTTT
TRBD2 TRBJ2-1 medium-sized TRBV7-8 CASSLDELAGVPYNEQFF TGTGCCAGCAGCTTGGATGAACTAGCGGGCGTTCCCTACAATGAGCAGTTCTTC
. TRBJ1-5 few TRBV24-1 CATSVGLSNQPQHF TGTGCCACCAGTGTCGGCCTTAGCAATCAGCCCCAGCATTTT
. TRBJ2-1 . TRBV7-2 CASSLERVTGEQFF TGTGCCAGCAGCTTAGAACGGGTCACCGGTGAGCAGTTCTTC
. TRBJ1-1 many TRBV3-1 CASSIRDENTEAFF TGTGCCAGCAGTATCCGGGACGAGAACACTGAAGCTTTCTTT
. TRBJ2-3 few TRBV29-1 CSVPGVTDTQYF TGCAGCGTTCCGGGAGTTACAGATACGCAGTATTTT
. TRBJ2-1 many TRBV19 CASSISQGLSYNEQFF TGTGCCAGTAGTATAAGTCAGGGCCTCTCCTACAATGAGCAGTTCTTC
TRBD1 TRBJ1-6 . TRBV20-1 CSASLKTGNNSPLHF TGCAGTGCTAGCCTAAAGACAGGGAATAACTCACCCCTCCACTTT
. TRBJ2-7 . TRBV6-2/TRBV6-3 CASSYEGNYEQYF TGTGCCAGCAGTTATGAAGGAAACTACGAGCAGTACTTC
. TRBJ2-2 few TRBV7-8 CASSLGLGTITGELFF TGTGCCAGCAGCTTAGGTTTAGGGACGATCACCGGGGAGCTGTTTTTT
. TRBJ1-3 few TRBV4-1 CASSRGMTRRGGNTIYF TGCGCCAGCAGCCGCGGGATGACCCGGCGAGGTGGAAACACCATATATTTT
TRBD1 TRBJ1-1 few TRBV25-1 CASSAQGGWTEAFF TGTGCCAGCAGTGCTCAGGGGGGGTGGACTGAAGCTTTCTTT
TRBD1 TRBJ1-5 . TRBV18 CASSPPKQGGNQPQHF TGTGCCAGCTCACCACCGAAACAGGGGGGCAATCAGCCCCAGCATTTT
TRBD1 TRBJ1-5 . TRBV5-6 CASSTSGTGFQPQHF TGTGCCAGCAGCACCTCCGGGACAGGGTTTCAGCCCCAGCATTTT
TRBD2 TRBJ2-3 few TRBV18 CASSPGLADTQYF TGTGCCAGCTCACCAGGACTAGCAGATACGCAGTATTTT
. TRBJ1-2 . TRBV6-5 CASSYSKRNYGYTF TGTGCCAGCAGTTACTCAAAAAGGAACTATGGCTACACCTTC
TRBD2 TRBJ2-7 few TRBV27 CASSLRSAGVNEQYF TGTGCCAGCAGTTTAAGGTCTGCGGGAGTGAACGAGCAGTACTTC
TRBD1 TRBJ1-3 few TRBV19 CASSIAGQGAISGNTIYF TGTGCCAGTAGTATAGCTGGCCAGGGGGCAATTTCAGGAAACACCATATATTTT
. TRBJ2-5 . TRBV20-1 CSARRGRNQETQYF TGCAGTGCTAGGAGGGGTCGTAACCAAGAGACCCAGTACTTC
. TRBJ2-4 . TRBV30 CAWSRNYIQYF TGTGCCTGGAGCCGTAACTACATTCAGTACTTC
. TRBJ1-4 many TRBV20-1 CSARESRGSNEKLFF TGCAGTGCTAGAGAATCCAGGGGTTCTAATGAAAAACTGTTTTTT